This T cell receptor (beta chain) was sequenced during a study of early T cells in non-severe SARS-CoV-2 infection. Study details: Chains stayed unpaired after sequencing of bulk RNA from unsorted whole blood. The study's findings and limits: VDJdb matching favored anti-spike CD8 responses, missing private and CD4 specificities.

The CDR3 has 11 amino acids. V shed 7 bases and J shed 6 bases, with 7 bases lying between them. Unique molecular identifiers were attached to individual cDNA molecules. TCRdb redid the calling of the 5' RACE reads with MiXCR, one entry per CDR3 protein. The sample has 70,000 to 90,000 distinct CDR3 sequences; about 15% are singletons. This clonotype was seen more than once but under ten times. Its antigen is undetermined. The chain has TRBV12-3 or TRBV12-4 and TRBJ2-1, with unresolved D. This TCR came from an adult who was a healthcare worker with PCR-confirmed SARS-CoV-2 infection or an uninfected control (not recorded which). Sequencing used whole blood. CDR3 sequence (DNA): TGTGCCAGCACCCGTCGCAATGAGCAGTTCTTC. This translates into CASTRRNEQFF.